This T cell receptor beta chain was documented in a study of OX40 agonist ivuxolimab in advanced cancers. Study details: While on treatment, patients had intravenous ivuxolimab at 0.01 to 10 mg/kg every 2 weeks. Among those enrolled, mean age was 60 years (range about 23 to 79) and roughly 84% were male.

Autoimmune disease history or systemic immunosuppression excluded patients. Method: immunoSEQ multiplex PCR; TCRdb's copy keeps in-frame clones and lacks some. Found here are about 55,000 clones, approximately 80% of them singletons; the top ten hold 4% to 4.5%. The study's findings and limits: Which antigen the expanded peripheral T cells recognized is unknown.

V dropped 0 bases and J dropped 2; count of bases not matched to a gene: 6. Germline values: CDR1 SNHLY, CDR2 FYNNEI. The CDR3 length is 17 residues. This clone appeared a few times. The antigen remains unidentified. The material sequenced was CD4+ or CD8+ T cells sorted from blood, taken in a trial of the OX40 agonist ivuxolimab. The V call is TRBV2, the J call TRBJ2-4, with TRBD1 matching 8 bases. The sequence came from an adult with an advanced solid tumor such as melanoma, head and neck, liver or kidney cancer. DNA of the CDR3: TGTGCCAGCAGTGAAGCCTATCAGGGGGCTACCAAAAACATTCAGTACTTC. This gives the protein CASSEAYQGATKNIQYF.